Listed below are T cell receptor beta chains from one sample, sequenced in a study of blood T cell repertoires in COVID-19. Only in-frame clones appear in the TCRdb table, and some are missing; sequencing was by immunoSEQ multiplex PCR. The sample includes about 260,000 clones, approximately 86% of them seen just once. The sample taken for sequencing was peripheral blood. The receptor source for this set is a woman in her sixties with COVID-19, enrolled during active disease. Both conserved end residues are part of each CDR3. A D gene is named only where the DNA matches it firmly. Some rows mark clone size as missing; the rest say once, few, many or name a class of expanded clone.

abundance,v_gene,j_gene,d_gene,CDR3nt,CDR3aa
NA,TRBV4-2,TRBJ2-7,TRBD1,TGTGCCAGCAGCCAAGAACAGGGGGCGCAATACGAGCAGTACTTC,CASSQEQGAQYEQYF
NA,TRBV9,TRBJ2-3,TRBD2,TGTGCCAGCAGTCCCTTAGCGGGAGGGTCCACAGATACGCAGTATTTT,CASSPLAGGSTDTQYF
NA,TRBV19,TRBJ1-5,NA,TGTGCCAGCGACCTTTCGAGACACACTCTCAATCAGCCCCAGCATTTT,CASDLSRHTLNQPQHF
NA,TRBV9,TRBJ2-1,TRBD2,TGTGCCAGCAGCGCAGGAACCGGGACTAGCGGGTACAATGAGCAGTTCTTC,CASSAGTGTSGYNEQFF
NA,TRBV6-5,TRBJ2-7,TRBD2,TGTGCCAGCCGAGGGACTAGCCAGTTGGCAGAGCAGTACTTC,CASRGTSQLAEQYF
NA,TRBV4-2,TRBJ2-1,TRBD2,TGTGCCAGCAGCCCCAGTCGCGGACTAGCGGGAAACGATGAGCAGTTCTTC,CASSPSRGLAGNDEQFF
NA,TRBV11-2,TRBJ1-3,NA,TGTGCCAGCAGCTTAGGTCTGCCGGCAGGGACTGGAAACACCATATATTTT,CASSLGLPAGTGNTIYF
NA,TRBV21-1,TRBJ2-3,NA,TGTGCCAGCAGCAAAGAAGCGGCTTGCACAGATACGCAGTATTTT,CASSKEAACTDTQYF
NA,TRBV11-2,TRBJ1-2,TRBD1,TGTGCCAGCAGCTTGGGACAGGGGGCGGTTGGCTACACCTTC,CASSLGQGAVGYTF
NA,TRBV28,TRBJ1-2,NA,TGTGCCAGCAGTCTCTCAGTGGCGGCTAACTATGGCTACACCTTC,CASSLSVAANYGYTF
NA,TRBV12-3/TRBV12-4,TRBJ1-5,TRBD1,TGTGCCAGCAGAAGACAGGGGGCTGGGCCCCAGCATTTT,CASRRQGAGPQHF
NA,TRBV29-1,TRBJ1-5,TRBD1,TGCAGCGTTGAGGGGACAGGGGGTGAGCCCCAGCATTTT,CSVEGTGGEPQHF
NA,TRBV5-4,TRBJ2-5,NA,TGTGCCAGCAGCTCAAACAGGGAAGAGACCCAGTACTTC,CASSSNREETQYF
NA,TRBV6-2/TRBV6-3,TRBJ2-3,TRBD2,TGTGCCAGCAGTACCGGGACTAGCGGGAGCGCAGATACGCAGTATTTT,CASSTGTSGSADTQYF
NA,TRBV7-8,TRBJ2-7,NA,TGTGCCAGCAGCTTAGTGGGGGGAATCTACGAGCAGTACTTC,CASSLVGGIYEQYF
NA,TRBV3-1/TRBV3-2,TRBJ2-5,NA,TGTGCCAGCAGCCAATCAGATCGGGACTACCAAGAGACCCAGTACTTC,CASSQSDRDYQETQYF
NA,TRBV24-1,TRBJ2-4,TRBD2,TGTGCCACCAGCGAGGCCGGGACTAGGGGGAACATTCAGTACTTC,CATSEAGTRGNIQYF
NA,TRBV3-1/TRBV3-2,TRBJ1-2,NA,TGTGCCAGCAGCCAAGACTCGGGAAGCGACTATGGCTACACCTTC,CASSQDSGSDYGYTF
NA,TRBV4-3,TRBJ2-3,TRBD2,TGCGCCAGCAGCCAAGATTTGGCGGGAGGGCGGACAGATACGCAGTATTTT,CASSQDLAGGRTDTQYF
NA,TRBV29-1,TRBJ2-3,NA,TGCAGCGTTGAAACCCTAGCGATCACAGATACGCAGTATTTT,CSVETLAITDTQYF
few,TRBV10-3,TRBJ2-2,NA,TGTGCCATCAGAGTAGGGGGCGGGGAGCTGTTTTTT,CAIRVGGGELFF
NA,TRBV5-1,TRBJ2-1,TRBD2,TGCGCCAGCAGGGGACTAGCGGGAGTAAACGAGCAGTTCTTC,CASRGLAGVNEQFF
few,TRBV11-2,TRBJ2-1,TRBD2,TGTGCCAGCAGACCAACTAGCGGGGGTTACAATGAGCAGTTCTTC,CASRPTSGGYNEQFF
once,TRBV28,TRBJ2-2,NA,TGTGCCAGCAGATCACAGGCGAACACCGGGGAGCTGTTTTTT,CASRSQANTGELFF
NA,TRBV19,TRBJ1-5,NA,TGTGCCAGTAGGGGGGCCGGGGTAGGAAGCAATCAGCCCCAGCATTTT,CASRGAGVGSNQPQHF
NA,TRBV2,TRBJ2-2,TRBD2,TGTGCCAGGGGGACTAGAACGAACACCGGGGAGCTGTTTTTT,CARGTRTNTGELFF
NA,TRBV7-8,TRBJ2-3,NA,TGTGCCAGCAGCTTAGGGCCACACCAAGATACGCAGTATTTT,CASSLGPHQDTQYF
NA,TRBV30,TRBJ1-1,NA,TGTGCCTGGAGGGGGTCGGGGGGTCGTACTGAAGCTTTCTTT,CAWRGSGGRTEAFF
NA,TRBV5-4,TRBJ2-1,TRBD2,TGTGCCAGCAGCTTGGCCGGGACTAGCCGCAATGAGCAGTTCTTC,CASSLAGTSRNEQFF
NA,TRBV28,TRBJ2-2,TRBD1,TGTGCCAGCAGTACAGGGGGCGTTAGGACCGGGGAGCTGTTTTTT,CASSTGGVRTGELFF
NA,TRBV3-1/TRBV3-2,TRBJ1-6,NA,TGTGCCAGCAGCCAAGGAGGGCGATCCGGTGCCCTCCACTTT,CASSQGGRSGALHF
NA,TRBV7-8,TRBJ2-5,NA,TGTGCCAGCAGCTTAGTGGTGCGGGGCCAAGAGACCCAGTACTTC,CASSLVVRGQETQYF
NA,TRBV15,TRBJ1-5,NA,TGTGCCACCAGCAGAGAAGGACTAGGGGGTTATAGCAATCAGCCCCAGCATTTT,CATSREGLGGYSNQPQHF
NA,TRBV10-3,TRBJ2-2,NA,TGTGCCATCAGCACGAACACCGGGGAGCTGTTTTTT,CAISTNTGELFF
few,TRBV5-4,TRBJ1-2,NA,TGTGCCAGCAGCCTATTTCGACAGGAGCTTTATGGCTACACCTTC,CASSLFRQELYGYTF
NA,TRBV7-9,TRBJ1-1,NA,TGTGCCAGCAGCCGAATTGGGACACCCACTGAGGCTTTCTTT,CASSRIGTPTEAFF
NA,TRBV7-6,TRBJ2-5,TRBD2,TGTGCCAGCAGCCTTAGCGGGACTTGGCAAGAGACCCAGTACTTC,CASSLSGTWQETQYF
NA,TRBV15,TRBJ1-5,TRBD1,TGTGCCACCAGCACCACAGGGGGAGGCAATCAGCCCCAGCATTTT,CATSTTGGGNQPQHF
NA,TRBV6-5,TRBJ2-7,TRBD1,TGTGCCAGCAGATCAGGGACAGGGCGATTGCGGGAGCAGTACTTC,CASRSGTGRLREQYF
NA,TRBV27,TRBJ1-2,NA,TGTGCCAGCAGTTTTGATGGGACACAAAGTTATGGCTACACCTTC,CASSFDGTQSYGYTF
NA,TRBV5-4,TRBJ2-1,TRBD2,TGTGCCAGCAGCTTACGGACTAGCTTCTCCAATGAGCAGTTCTTC,CASSLRTSFSNEQFF
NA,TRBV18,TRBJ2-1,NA,TGTGCCAGCTCACCATCGAACTCGGTTGAGCAGTTCTTC,CASSPSNSVEQFF
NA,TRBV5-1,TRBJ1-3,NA,TGCGCCAGCAGCTTGGACAGGGTCTCTGGAAACACCATATATTTT,CASSLDRVSGNTIYF
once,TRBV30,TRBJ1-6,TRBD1,TGTGCCTGGAGTATGGGACAGGGGGCCGATTCACCCCTCCACTTT,CAWSMGQGADSPLHF
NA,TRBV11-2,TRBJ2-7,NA,TGTGCCAGCAGCTTAGAGTGGACGGGAACTTACGAGCAGTACTTC,CASSLEWTGTYEQYF
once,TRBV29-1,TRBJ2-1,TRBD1,TGCAGCGACGGAGGGACAGGGCTGGGTAATGAGCAGTTCTTC,CSDGGTGLGNEQFF
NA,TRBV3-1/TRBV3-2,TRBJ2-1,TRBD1,TGTGCCAGCAGCCAAACGACAGGGCTCTATGAGCAGTTCTTC,CASSQTTGLYEQFF
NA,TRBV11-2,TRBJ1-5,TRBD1,TGTGCCAGCAGCTCTGACAGGGGGGTAAATCAGCCCCAGCATTTT,CASSSDRGVNQPQHF
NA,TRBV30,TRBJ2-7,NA,TGTGCCTGGAGTGTAGGGCAGGGCCACGAGCAGTACTTC,CAWSVGQGHEQYF
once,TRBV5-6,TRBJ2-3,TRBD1,TGTGCCAGCAGCTCCCCGGAGACAGGGGGCACAGATACGCAGTATTTT,CASSSPETGGTDTQYF
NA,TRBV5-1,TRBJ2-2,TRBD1,TGCGCCAGCAGCGGGACAGGGTCCCCCCCCGGGGAGCTGTTTTTT,CASSGTGSPPGELFF